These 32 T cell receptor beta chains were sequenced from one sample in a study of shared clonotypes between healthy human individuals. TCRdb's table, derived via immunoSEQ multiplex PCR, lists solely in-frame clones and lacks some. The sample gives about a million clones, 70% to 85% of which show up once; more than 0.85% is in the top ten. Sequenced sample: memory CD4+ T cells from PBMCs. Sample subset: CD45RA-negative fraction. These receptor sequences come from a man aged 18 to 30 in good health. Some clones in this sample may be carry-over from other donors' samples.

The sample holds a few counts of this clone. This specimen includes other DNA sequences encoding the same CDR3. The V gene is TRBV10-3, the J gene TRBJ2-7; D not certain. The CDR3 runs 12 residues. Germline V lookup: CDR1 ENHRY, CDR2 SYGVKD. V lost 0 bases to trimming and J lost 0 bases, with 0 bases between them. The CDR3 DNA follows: TGTGCCATCAGTGAGTCCTCCTACGAGCAGTACTTC. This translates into CAISESSYEQYF.

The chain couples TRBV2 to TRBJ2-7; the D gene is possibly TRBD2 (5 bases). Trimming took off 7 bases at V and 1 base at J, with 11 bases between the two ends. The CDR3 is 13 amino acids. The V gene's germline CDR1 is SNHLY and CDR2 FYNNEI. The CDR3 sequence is CASKRAVSYEQYF. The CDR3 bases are TGTGCCAGCAAGAGGGCGGTATCCTACGAGCAGTACTTC.

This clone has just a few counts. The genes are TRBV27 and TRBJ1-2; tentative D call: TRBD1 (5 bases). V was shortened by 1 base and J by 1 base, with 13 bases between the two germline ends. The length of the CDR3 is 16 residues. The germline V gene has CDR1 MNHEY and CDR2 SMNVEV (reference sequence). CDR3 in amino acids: CASSLYRPPSNYGYTF. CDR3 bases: TGTGCCAGCAGTTTATACAGGCCGCCAAGTAACTATGGCTACACCTTC.

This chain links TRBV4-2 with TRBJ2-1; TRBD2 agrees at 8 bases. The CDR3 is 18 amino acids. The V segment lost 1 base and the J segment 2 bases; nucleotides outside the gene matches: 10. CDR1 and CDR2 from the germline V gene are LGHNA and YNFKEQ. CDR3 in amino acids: CASSQASATGGAYNEQFF. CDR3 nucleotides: TGTGCCAGCAGCCAAGCGTCTGCGACGGGAGGGGCCTACAATGAGCAGTTCTTC.

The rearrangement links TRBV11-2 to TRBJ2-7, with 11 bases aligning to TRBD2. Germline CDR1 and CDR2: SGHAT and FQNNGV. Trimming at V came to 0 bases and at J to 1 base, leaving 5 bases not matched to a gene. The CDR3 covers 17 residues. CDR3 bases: TGTGCCAGCAGCTTAGAACATGGACTAGCGGGTTCCTACGAGCAGTACTTC. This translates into CASSLEHGLAGSYEQYF.

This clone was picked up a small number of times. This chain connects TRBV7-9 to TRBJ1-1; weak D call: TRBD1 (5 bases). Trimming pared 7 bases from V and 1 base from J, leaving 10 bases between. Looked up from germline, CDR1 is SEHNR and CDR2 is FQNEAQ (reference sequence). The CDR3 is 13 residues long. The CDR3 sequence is CASTQGQNTEAFF. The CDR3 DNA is TGTGCCAGCACCCAGGGTCAGAACACTGAAGCTTTCTTT.

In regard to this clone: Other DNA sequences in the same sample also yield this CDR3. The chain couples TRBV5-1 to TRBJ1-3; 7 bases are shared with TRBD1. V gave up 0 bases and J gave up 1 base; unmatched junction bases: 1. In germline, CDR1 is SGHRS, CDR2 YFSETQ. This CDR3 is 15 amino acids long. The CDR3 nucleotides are TGCGCCAGCAGCTTGGAGGGGGCGTCTGGAAACACCATATATTTT. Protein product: CASSLEGASGNTIYF.

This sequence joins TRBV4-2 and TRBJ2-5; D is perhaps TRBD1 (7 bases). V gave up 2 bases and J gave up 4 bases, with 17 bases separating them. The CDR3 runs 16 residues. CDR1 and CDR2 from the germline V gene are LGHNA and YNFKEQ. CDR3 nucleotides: TGTGCCAGCAGCCAACCCCAACGACAGGGAGGAGAGACCCAGTACTTC. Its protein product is CASSQPQRQGGETQYF.

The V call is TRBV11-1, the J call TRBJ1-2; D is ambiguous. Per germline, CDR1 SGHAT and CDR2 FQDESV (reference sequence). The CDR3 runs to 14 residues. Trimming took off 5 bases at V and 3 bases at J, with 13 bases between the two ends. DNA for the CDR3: TGTGCCAGCAGCCCCAGAGGCGGGGACTATGGCTACACCTTC. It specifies CASSPRGGDYGYTF. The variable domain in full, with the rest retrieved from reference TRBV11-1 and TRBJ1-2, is EAEVAQSPRYKITEKSQAVAFWCDPISGHATLYWYRQILGQGPELLVQFQDESVVDDSQLPKDRFSAERLKGVDSTLKIQPAELGDSAMYLCASSPRGGDYGYTFGSGTRLTVV.

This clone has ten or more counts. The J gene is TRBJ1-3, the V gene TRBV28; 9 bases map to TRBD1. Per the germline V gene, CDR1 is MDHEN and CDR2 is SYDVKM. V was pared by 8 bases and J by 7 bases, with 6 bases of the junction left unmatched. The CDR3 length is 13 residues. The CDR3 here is CASVTGGWNTIYF. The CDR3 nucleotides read TGTGCCAGCGTGACAGGGGGATGGAACACCATATATTTT.

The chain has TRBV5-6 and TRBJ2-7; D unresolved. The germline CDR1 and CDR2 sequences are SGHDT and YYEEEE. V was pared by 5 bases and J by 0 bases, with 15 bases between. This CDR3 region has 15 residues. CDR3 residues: CASSPPGATSYEQYF. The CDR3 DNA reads TGTGCCAGCAGTCCACCGGGCGCAACCTCCTACGAGCAGTACTTC.

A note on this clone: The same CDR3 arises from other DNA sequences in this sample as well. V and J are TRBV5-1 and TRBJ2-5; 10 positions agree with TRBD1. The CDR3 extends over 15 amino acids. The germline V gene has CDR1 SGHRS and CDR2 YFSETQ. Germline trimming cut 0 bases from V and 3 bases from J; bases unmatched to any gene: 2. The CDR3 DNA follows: TGCGCCAGCAGCTTGGTTGGGACAGGGGAAGAGACCCAGTACTTC. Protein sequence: CASSLVGTGEETQYF. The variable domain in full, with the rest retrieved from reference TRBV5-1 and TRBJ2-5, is KAGVTQTPRYLIKTRGQQVTLSCSPISGHRSVSWYQQTPGQGLQFLFEYFSETQRNKGNFPGRFSGRQFSNSRSEMNVSTLELGDSALYLCASSLVGTGEETQYFGPGTRLLVL.

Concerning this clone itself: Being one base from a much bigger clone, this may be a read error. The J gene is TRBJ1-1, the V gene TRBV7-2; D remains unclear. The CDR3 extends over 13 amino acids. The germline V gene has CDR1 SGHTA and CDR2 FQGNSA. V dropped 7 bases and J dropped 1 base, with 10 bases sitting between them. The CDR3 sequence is CASIWAANTEAFF. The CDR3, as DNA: TGTGCCAGCATATGGGCAGCGAACACTGAAGCTTTCTTT.

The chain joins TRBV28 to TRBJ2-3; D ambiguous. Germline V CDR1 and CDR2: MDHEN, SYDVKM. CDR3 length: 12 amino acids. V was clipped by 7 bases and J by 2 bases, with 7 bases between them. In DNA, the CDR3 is TGTGCCAGCATGGGGAACACAGATACGCAGTATTTT. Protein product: CASMGNTDTQYF.

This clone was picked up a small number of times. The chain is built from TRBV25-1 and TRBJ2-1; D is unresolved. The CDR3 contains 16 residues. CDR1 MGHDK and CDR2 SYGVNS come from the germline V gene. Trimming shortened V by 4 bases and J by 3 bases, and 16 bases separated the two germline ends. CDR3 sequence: CASSARAATYYNEQFF. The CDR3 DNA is TGTGCCAGCAGTGCCCGGGCGGCGACTTACTACAATGAGCAGTTCTTC.

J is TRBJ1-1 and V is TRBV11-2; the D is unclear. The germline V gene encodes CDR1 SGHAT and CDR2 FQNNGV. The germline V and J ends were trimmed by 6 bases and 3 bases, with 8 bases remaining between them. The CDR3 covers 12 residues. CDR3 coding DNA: TGTGCCAGCAGTCGTAGAGACACTGAAGCTTTCTTT. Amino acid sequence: CASSRRDTEAFF. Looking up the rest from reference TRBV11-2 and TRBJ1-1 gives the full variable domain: EAGVAQSPRYKIIEKRQSVAFWCNPISGHATLYWYQQILGQGPKLLIQFQNNGVVDDSQLPKDRFSAERLKGVDSTLKIQPAKLEDSAVYLCASSRRDTEAFFGQGTRLTVV.

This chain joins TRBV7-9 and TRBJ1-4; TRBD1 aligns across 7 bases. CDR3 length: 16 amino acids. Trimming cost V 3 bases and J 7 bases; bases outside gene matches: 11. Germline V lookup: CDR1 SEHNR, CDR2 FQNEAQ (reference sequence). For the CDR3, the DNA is TGTGCCAGCAGCTTCGTACAGACAGGGTCGGGTGAAAAACTGTTTTTT. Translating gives CASSFVQTGSGEKLFF.

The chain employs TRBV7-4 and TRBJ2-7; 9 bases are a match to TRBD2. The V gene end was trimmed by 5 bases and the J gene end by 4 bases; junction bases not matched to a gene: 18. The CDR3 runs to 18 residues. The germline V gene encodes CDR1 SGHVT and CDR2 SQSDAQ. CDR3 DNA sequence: TGTGCCAGCAGCCCGTGTTTGGTAATGTTAGCGGGAGCTTACGAGCAGTACTTC. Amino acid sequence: CASSPCLVMLAGAYEQYF. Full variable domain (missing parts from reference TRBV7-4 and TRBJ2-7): GAGVSQSPRYKVAKRGRDVALRCDSISGHVTLYWYRQTLGQGSEVLTYSQSDAQRDKSGRPSGRFSAERPERSVSTLKIQRTEQGDSAVYLCASSPCLVMLAGAYEQYFGPGTRLTVT.

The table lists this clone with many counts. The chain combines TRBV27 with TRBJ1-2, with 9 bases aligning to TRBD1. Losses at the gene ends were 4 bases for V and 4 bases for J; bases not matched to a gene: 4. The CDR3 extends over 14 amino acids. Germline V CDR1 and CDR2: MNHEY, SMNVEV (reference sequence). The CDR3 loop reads CASSSVDRGYGYTF. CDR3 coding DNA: TGTGCCAGCAGTTCTGTGGACAGGGGCTATGGCTACACCTTC.

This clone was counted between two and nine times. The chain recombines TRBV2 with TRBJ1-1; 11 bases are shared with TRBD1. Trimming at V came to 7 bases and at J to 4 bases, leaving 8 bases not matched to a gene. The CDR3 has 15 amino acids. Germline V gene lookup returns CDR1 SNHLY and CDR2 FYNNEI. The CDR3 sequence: CASTGTGGISTEAFF. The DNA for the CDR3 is TGTGCCAGCACTGGGACAGGGGGAATAAGCACTGAAGCTTTCTTT.

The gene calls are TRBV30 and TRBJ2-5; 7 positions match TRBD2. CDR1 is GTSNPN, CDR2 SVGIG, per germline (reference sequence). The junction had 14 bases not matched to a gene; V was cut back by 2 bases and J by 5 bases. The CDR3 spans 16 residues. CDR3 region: CAWSTPTPGGTETQYF. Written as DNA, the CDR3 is TGTGCCTGGAGTACCCCAACTCCGGGAGGTACGGAGACCCAGTACTTC.

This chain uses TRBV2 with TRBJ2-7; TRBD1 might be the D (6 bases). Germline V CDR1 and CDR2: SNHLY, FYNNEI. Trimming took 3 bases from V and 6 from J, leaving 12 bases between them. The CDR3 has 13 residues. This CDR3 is CASSDRRGSEQYF. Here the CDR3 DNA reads TGTGCCAGCAGTGACCGCAGGGGCTCCGAGCAGTACTTC.

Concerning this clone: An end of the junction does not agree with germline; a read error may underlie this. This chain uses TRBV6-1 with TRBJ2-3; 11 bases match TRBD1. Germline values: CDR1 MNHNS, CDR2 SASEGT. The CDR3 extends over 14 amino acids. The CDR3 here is CASKRTGGTDTQYF. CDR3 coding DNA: TGTGCCAGCAAAAGGACAGGGGGCACAGATACGCAGTACTTT.

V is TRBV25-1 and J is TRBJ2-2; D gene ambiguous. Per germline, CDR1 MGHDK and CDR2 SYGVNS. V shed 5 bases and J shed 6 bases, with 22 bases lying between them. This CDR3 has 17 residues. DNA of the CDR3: TGTGCCAGCAGTCCCTTGGGCTCCCGGGTCGTCGCCGGGGAGCTGTTTTTT. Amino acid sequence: CASSPLGSRVVAGELFF.

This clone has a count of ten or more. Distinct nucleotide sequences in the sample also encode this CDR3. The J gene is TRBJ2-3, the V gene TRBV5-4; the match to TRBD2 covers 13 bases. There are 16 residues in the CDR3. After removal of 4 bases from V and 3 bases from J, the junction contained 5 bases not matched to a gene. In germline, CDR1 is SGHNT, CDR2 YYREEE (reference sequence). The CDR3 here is CASSAGLAGSTDTQYF. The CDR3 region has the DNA TGTGCCAGCAGCGCGGGACTAGCGGGGAGTACAGATACGCAGTATTTT.

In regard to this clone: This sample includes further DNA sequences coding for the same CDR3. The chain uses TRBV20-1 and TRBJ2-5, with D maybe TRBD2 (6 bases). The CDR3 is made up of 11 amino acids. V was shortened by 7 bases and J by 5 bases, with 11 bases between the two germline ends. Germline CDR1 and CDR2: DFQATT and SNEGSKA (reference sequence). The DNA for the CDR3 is TGCAGTGGGGGGGTGCGGGAGACCCAGTACTTC. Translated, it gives CSGGVRETQYF.

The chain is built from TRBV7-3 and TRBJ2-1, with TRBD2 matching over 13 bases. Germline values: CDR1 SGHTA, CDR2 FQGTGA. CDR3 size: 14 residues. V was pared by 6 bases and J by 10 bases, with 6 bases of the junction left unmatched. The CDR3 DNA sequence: TGTGCCAGCAGTTTGGGGACTAGCGGGGCAGAGCAGTTCTTC. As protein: CASSLGTSGAEQFF.

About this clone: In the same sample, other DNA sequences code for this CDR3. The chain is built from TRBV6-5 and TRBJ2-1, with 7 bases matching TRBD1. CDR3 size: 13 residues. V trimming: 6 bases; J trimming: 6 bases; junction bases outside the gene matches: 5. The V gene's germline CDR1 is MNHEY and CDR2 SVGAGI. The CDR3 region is CASRLGQFNEQFF. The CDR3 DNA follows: TGTGCCAGCAGATTGGGACAGTTCAATGAGCAGTTCTTC.

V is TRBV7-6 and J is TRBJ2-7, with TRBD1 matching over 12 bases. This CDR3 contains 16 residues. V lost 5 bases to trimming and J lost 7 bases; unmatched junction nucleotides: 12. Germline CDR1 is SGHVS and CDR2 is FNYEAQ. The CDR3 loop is CASSPRPGQGAREQYF. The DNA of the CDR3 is TGTGCCAGCAGCCCCCGGCCGGGACAGGGGGCGCGGGAGCAGTACTTC. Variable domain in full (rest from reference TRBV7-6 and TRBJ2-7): GAGVSQSPRYKVTKRGQDVALRCDPISGHVSLYWYRQALGQGPEFLTYFNYEAQQDKSGLPNDRFSAERPEGSISTLTIQRTEQRDSAMYRCASSPRPGQGAREQYFGPGTRLTVT.

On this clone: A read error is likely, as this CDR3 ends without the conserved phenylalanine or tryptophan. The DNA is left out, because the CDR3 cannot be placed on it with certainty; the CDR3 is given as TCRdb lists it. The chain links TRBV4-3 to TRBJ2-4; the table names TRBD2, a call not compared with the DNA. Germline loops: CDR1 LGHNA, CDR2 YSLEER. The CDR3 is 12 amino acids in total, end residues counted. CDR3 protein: CASSPGLAGQLG.

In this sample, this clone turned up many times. The CDR3 DNA reads as TGTGCCAGCGGTTTGGGAAACACCATATATTTT. Translating gives CASGLGNTIYF. This sequence joins TRBV2 and TRBJ1-3; the D is unclear. The V end was cut by 8 bases, the J end by 4 bases, with 6 bases between. The germline V gene has CDR1 SNHLY and CDR2 FYNNEI. This CDR3 has 11 amino acids.

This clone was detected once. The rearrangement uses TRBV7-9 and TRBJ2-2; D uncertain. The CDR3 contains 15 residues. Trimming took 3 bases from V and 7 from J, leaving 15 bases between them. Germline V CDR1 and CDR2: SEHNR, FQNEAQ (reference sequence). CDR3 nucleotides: TGTGCCAGCAGCTTCCTAAAAGTCTCTCTCGGGGAGCTGTTTTTT. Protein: CASSFLKVSLGELFF.